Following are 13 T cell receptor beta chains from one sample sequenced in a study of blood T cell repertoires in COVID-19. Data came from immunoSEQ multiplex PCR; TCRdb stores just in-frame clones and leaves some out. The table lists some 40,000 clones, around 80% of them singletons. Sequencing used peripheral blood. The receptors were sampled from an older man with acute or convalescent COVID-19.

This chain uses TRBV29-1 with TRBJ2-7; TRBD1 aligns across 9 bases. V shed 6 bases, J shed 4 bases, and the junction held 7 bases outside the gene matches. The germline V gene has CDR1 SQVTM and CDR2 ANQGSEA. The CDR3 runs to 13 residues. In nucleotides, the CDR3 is TGCAGCGTCTCCGGGACAGGGTTGTACGAGCAGTACTTC. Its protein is CSVSGTGLYEQYF.

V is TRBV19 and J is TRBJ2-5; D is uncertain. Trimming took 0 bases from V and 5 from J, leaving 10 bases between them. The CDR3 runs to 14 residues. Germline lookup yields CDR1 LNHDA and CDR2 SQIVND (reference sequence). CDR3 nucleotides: TGTGCCAGTAGTATAGACAACCTTCGGGAGACCCAGTACTTC. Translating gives CASSIDNLRETQYF. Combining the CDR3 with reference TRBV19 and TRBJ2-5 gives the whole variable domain DGGITQSPKYLFRKEGQNVTLSCEQNLNHDAMYWYRQDPGQGLRLIYYSQIVNDFQKGDIAEGYSVSREKKESFPLTVTSAQKNPTAFYLCASSIDNLRETQYFGPGTRLLVL.

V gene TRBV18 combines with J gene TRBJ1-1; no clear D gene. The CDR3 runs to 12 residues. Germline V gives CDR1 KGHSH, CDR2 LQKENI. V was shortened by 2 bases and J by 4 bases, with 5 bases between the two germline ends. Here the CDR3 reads CASSPAGTEAFF. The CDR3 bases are TGTGCCAGCTCACCAGCGGGCACTGAAGCTTTCTTT.

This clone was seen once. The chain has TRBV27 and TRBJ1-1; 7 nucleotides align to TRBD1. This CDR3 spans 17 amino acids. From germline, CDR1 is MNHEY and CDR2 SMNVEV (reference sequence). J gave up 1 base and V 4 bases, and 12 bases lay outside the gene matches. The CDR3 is CASSSPIRQGRNTEAFF. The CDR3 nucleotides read TGTGCCAGCAGTTCACCGATCAGACAGGGTAGGAACACTGAAGCTTTCTTT.

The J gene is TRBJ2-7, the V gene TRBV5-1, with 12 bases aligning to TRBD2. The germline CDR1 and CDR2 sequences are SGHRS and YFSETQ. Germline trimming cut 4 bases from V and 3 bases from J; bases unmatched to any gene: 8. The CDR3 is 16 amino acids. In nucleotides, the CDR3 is TGCGCCAGCAGCAGTCAACCGGGACTAGCGGGCTACGAGCAGTACTTC. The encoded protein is CASSSQPGLAGYEQYF.

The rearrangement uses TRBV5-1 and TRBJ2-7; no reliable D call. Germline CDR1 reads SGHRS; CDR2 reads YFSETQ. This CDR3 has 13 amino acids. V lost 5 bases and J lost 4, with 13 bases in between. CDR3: CASRETVEYEQYF. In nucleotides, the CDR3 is TGCGCCAGCAGGGAGACCGTGGAGTACGAGCAGTACTTC.

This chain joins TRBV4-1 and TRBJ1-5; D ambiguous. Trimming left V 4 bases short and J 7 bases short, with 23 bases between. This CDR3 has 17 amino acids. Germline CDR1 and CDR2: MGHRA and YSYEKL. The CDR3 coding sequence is TGCGCCAGCAGCCTTGGGCCGAGCGGAAATGGCAGGCAGCCCCAGCATTTT. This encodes CASSLGPSGNGRQPQHF.

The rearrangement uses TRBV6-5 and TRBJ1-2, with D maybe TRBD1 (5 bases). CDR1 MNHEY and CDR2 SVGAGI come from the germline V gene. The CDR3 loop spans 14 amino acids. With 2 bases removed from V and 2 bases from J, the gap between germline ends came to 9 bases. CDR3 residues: CASSYTGTNYGYTF. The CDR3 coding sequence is TGTGCCAGCAGTTACACAGGAACGAACTATGGCTACACCTTC.

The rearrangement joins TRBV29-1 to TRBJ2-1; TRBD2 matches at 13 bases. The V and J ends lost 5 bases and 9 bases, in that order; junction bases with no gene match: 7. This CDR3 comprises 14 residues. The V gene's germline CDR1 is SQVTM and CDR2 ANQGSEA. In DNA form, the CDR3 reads TGCAGCGTTAGGACTAGCGGGAGACTAGGTGAGCAGTTCTTC. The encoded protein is CSVRTSGRLGEQFF.

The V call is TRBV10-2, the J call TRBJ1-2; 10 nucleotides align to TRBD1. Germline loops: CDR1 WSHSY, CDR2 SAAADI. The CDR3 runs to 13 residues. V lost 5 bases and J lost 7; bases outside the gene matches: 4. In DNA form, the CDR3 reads TGCGCCAGCAGTAGACAGGGGGCGGGTGGCTACACCTTC. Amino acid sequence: CASSRQGAGGYTF.

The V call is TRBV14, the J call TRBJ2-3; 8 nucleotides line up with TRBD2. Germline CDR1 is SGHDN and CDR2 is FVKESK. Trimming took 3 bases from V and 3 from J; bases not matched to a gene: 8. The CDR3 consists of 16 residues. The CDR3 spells CASSHPGLEVTDTQYF. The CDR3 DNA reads TGTGCCAGCAGCCACCCGGGACTAGAAGTAACAGATACGCAGTATTTT. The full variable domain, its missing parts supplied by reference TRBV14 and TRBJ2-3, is EAGVTQFPSHSVIEKGQTVTLRCDPISGHDNLYWYRRVMGKEIKFLLHFVKESKQDESGMPNNRFLAERTGGTYSTLKVQPAELEDSGVYFCASSHPGLEVTDTQYFGPGTRLTVL.

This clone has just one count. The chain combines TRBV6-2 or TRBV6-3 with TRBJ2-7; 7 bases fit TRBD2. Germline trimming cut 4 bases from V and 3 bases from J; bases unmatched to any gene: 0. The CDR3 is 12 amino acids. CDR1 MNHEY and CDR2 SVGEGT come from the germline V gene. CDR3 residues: CASSWDYYEQYF. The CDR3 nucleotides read TGTGCCAGCAGTTGGGACTACTACGAGCAGTACTTC.

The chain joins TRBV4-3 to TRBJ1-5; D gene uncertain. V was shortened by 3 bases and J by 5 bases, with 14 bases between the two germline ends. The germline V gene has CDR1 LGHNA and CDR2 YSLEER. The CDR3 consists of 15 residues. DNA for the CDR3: TGCGCCAGCAGCCAGAATTGGCAGACTTATCAGCCCCAGCATTTT. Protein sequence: CASSQNWQTYQPQHF.